Sequencing of this TCR beta chain was carried out in a study of blood T cells in healthy people across ages. All donors came from Russia, were Caucasian and healthy, and spanned ages roughly 6 to 95. Peripheral blood from each donor was collected in a volume of roughly 9.8 milliliters. The authors isolated at least 6 million PBMCs per sample. PCR was performed a second time for roughly 7 to 11 cycles using a sample-barcoded 5' primer and a J-beta primer mix. TCRdb re-called the 5' RACE reads with MiXCR, one entry per CDR3 protein. Of some 1.5 million distinct CDR3 sequences in the sample, roughly 28% are singletons; the top ten hold 7% to 9%. This CDR3 comprises 15 residues. Germline V gene sequence: CDR1 SGHTA, CDR2 FQGNSA. Trimming removed 6 bases from V and 2 bases from J; junction bases left unmatched: 9. Points from the study as a whole: The study found TCR beta diversity correlated strongly with naive T cell percentage.

This clonotype was seen at least ten times. Its specificity is not known. The source of this sequence is a woman in her twenties or thirties in good health. The sample taken for sequencing was blood. The V and J genes are TRBV7-2 and TRBJ2-7; 8 nucleotides line up with TRBD2. CDR3 nucleotides: TGTGCCAGCAGTCTCAGCGGGAGTCGAACCTACGAGCAGTACTTC. Translated, it gives CASSLSGSRTYEQYF.